Sequencing of this T cell receptor beta chain was carried out in a study of T cells in localized non-small cell lung cancer. The study, taken as a whole, reports: T cell clonality was highest in uninvolved adjacent lung, above tumor.

Germline V gene sequence: CDR1 SGHKS, CDR2 YYEKEE (reference sequence). The CDR3 loop spans 14 amino acids. V was pared by 1 base and J by 7 bases, with 15 bases between. In the case of this clone: What it recognizes is unknown.

Measured with immunoSEQ multiplex PCR; TCRdb has only the in-frame clones, and not every one. The table lists tens of thousands of clones, more than 85% of them singletons. V and J are TRBV5-5 and TRBJ2-7; TRBD1 might be the D (5 bases). This sample comprised peripheral blood, obtained before any cancer treatment. The sequence was obtained from a male donor at least 60 years old with stage I squamous cell lung carcinoma. CDR3 nucleotide sequence: TGTGCCAGCAGCTTGTCGGCAGGGATGGGGGAGCAGTACTTC. It yields the protein CASSLSAGMGEQYF.